Listed here are 32 T cell receptor beta chains from one sample, sequenced in a study of identical twins. TCRdb itself ran the 5' RACE reads through MiXCR, one entry per CDR3 protein. The repertoire holds roughly 250,000 distinct CDR3 sequences, with approximately 7.3% as singletons. These same data were also listed under a study on yellow fever vaccine responses in identical twins.

The specimen was CD8+ T cells sorted from blood. The receptor source for this set is a woman younger than 30 in good health.

J is TRBJ2-5 and V is TRBV29-1, with TRBD1 matching 9 bases. The CDR3 is 13 amino acids. Germline V gene lookup returns CDR1 SQVTM and CDR2 ANQGSEA. Losses at the gene ends were 6 bases for V and 5 bases for J; bases not matched to a gene: 7. The CDR3 spells CSVRQGGFETQYF. The CDR3 nucleotides are TGCAGCGTCCGACAGGGGGGATTTGAGACCCAGTACTTC.

This clonotype was counted between two and nine times. The rearrangement uses TRBV15 and TRBJ2-7; 9 nucleotides align to TRBD2. Germline V gene lookup returns CDR1 LNHNV and CDR2 YYDKDF (reference sequence). The length of the CDR3 is 16 residues. V trimming: 3 bases; J trimming: 10 bases; junction bases outside the gene matches: 16. The chain's CDR3 is CATSRRKREEPSEQYF. DNA for the CDR3: TGTGCCACCAGCAGGAGGAAGCGGGAGGAGCCGTCTGAACAGTACTTC.

This chain links TRBV12-3 or TRBV12-4 with TRBJ2-7; weak D call: TRBD2 (6 bases). V shed 3 bases and J shed 5 bases, with 8 bases lying between them. The CDR3 runs 12 residues. The CDR3 DNA is TGTGCCAGCAGTTTCGGGGGTAACGAGCAGTACTTC. Residues: CASSFGGNEQYF.

This clonotype was seen more than once but under ten times. The chain uses TRBV20-1 and TRBJ2-3; 11 bases are shared with TRBD2. The germline gives CDR1 DFQATT, CDR2 SNEGSKA (reference sequence). V shed 0 bases, J shed 0 bases, and the junction held 8 bases outside the gene matches. CDR3 length: 18 residues. The CDR3 protein is CSARDSLAGAFSTDTQYF. The CDR3 region has the DNA TGCAGTGCTAGAGATTCACTAGCGGGAGCGTTTAGCACAGATACGCAGTATTTT.

This clonotype was recorded at least ten times. The V gene is TRBV2, the J gene TRBJ2-2, with 7 positions matching TRBD1. Trimming at V came to 7 bases and at J to 4 bases, leaving 3 bases not matched to a gene. Germline-derived CDR1 and CDR2 are SNHLY and FYNNEI. The CDR3 has 13 amino acids. The CDR3 DNA reads as TGTGCCAGCACCGACAGGGCCACCGGGGAGCTGTTTTTT. Protein: CASTDRATGELFF.

CDR3 in amino acids: CASSLGQTGQGEQYF. The CDR3, as DNA: TGTGCCAGCAGCTTAGGCCAGACGGGGCAGGGCGAGCAGTACTTC. This chain links TRBV7-6 with TRBJ2-7; the D call may be TRBD1 or TRBD2 (5 bases each). Germline V CDR1 and CDR2: SGHVS, FNYEAQ. The CDR3 runs 15 residues. Trimming removed 1 base at V and 6 bases at J, with 16 bases between.

CDR3 protein: CASSFQGNTGELFF. The CDR3 nucleotides read TGTGCCAGCAGCTTTCAGGGAAACACCGGGGAGCTGTTTTTT. The rearrangement links TRBV13 to TRBJ2-2; possibly TRBD1 for D (5 bases). Trimming stripped 3 bases from V and 2 bases from J, with 7 bases between. The germline CDR1 and CDR2 sequences are PRHDT and FYEKMQ (reference sequence). CDR3 size: 14 residues.

This clonotype was seen a handful of times. J is TRBJ2-3 and V is TRBV9; D not resolved. Trimming took off 0 bases at V and 4 bases at J, with 3 bases between the two ends. The CDR3 is made up of 12 amino acids. The germline V gene has CDR1 SGDLS and CDR2 YYNGEE. The CDR3 DNA is TGTGCCAGCAGCGTAGAAGCAGATACGCAGTATTTT. Its protein is CASSVEADTQYF.

This clonotype was recorded only once. This chain links TRBV5-1 with TRBJ2-3; 9 nucleotides align to TRBD2. The length of the CDR3 is 17 residues. Per the germline V gene, CDR1 is SGHRS and CDR2 is YFSETQ. V gave up 0 bases and J gave up 5 bases; unmatched junction bases: 10. CDR3 region: CASSLAAAGGPGDTQYF. CDR3 DNA sequence: TGCGCCAGCAGCTTGGCGGCCGCGGGGGGGCCAGGAGATACGCAGTATTTT.

CDR3 sequence (DNA): TGTGCCAGCAGCCCCCCGAGAGGCCTTGATACTAGCACAGATACGCAGTATTTT. Its translation is CASSPPRGLDTSTDTQYF. This chain uses TRBV7-1 with TRBJ2-3; no firm D call. TRBV7-1 carries the ORF label, with uncertain function. Trimming pared 5 bases from V and 0 bases from J, leaving 21 bases between. The CDR3 extends over 18 amino acids.

This clonotype was found many times. The chain carries TRBV6-2 or TRBV6-3 and TRBJ2-1; D ambiguous. V dropped 0 bases and J dropped 0 bases, with 9 bases sitting between them. Germline V CDR1 and CDR2: MNHEY, SVGEGT. The CDR3 has 16 amino acids. CDR3 loop: CASSYSPENSYNEQFF. CDR3 DNA: TGTGCCAGCAGTTACTCGCCAGAGAACTCCTACAATGAGCAGTTCTTC.

This clonotype was detected only a few times. The chain links TRBV29-1 to TRBJ2-2; possible D gene TRBD1, 6 bases. The CDR3 spans 12 residues. Looked up from germline, CDR1 is SQVTM and CDR2 is ANQGSEA. The V end was cut by 6 bases, the J end by 5 bases, with 10 bases between. CDR3 protein: CSVPTGTGELFF. The DNA of the CDR3 is TGCAGCGTGCCTACAGGGACCGGGGAGCTGTTTTTT.

The J gene is TRBJ2-7, the V gene TRBV7-9, with D possibly being TRBD1 (6 bases). Germline V gene sequence: CDR1 SEHNR, CDR2 FQNEAQ (reference sequence). V was cut by 5 bases and J by 3 bases, with 11 bases left in between. The CDR3 sequence is 13 residues long. CDR3 DNA sequence: TGTGCCAGCAGCCAAGGGGGTTACTACGAGCAGTACTTC. Amino acid sequence: CASSQGGYYEQYF. The entire variable domain, with the rest obtained from reference TRBV7-9 and TRBJ2-7, is as follows: DTGVSQNPRHKITKRGQNVTFRCDPISEHNRLYWYRQTLGQGPEFLTYFQNEAQLEKSRLLSDRFSAERPKGSFSTLEIQRTEQGDSAMYLCASSQGGYYEQYFGPGTRLTVT.

This clonotype occurred many times. The V and J genes are TRBV13 and TRBJ2-7; the match to TRBD2 covers 9 bases. The germline V gene encodes CDR1 PRHDT and CDR2 FYEKMQ (reference sequence). V trimming: 4 bases; J trimming: 4 bases; junction bases outside the gene matches: 8. The CDR3 is 15 amino acids. CDR3 sequence: CASSSTSGSRYEQYF. The CDR3 bases are TGTGCCAGCAGCTCAACTAGCGGGTCCCGTTACGAGCAGTACTTC.

This clonotype came up many times. CDR3 nucleotide sequence: TGCAGCGTTGGAACAGCGATCTATGGCTACACCTTC. It codes for CSVGTAIYGYTF. This rearrangement joins TRBV29-1 to TRBJ1-2; no firm D call. CDR1 and CDR2 (germline): SQVTM, ANQGSEA. CDR3 size: 12 residues. V lost 4 bases to trimming and J lost 4 bases, with 10 bases between them.

This clonotype appeared many times. The genes are TRBV9 and TRBJ1-1; 8 bases line up with TRBD1. Trimming at V came to 3 bases and at J to 0 bases, leaving 1 base not matched to a gene. The CDR3 extends over 14 amino acids. The germline V gene encodes CDR1 SGDLS and CDR2 YYNGEE. The DNA of the CDR3 is TGTGCCAGCAGCGAGACAGGGGTGAACACTGAAGCTTTCTTT. This sequence encodes CASSETGVNTEAFF.

This clonotype was counted many times. J is TRBJ1-4 and V is TRBV9, with 7 bases matching TRBD1. With 3 bases clipped from V and 5 bases from J, the junction kept 4 bases outside the gene matches. There are 14 residues in the CDR3. From germline, CDR1 is SGDLS and CDR2 YYNGEE. CDR3 sequence (DNA): TGTGCCAGCAGCGCCGGGACAGAGAATGAAAAACTGTTTTTT. Translated: CASSAGTENEKLFF.

The sample holds a few counts of this clonotype. V and J are TRBV13 and TRBJ2-7; a possible D gene is TRBD2 (6 bases). CDR3 length: 14 amino acids. V was pared by 5 bases and J by 3 bases, with 14 bases between. Germline CDR1 is PRHDT and CDR2 is FYEKMQ (reference sequence). CDR3 coding DNA: TGTGCCAGCAGCCGTAGCGGTTCATACTACGAGCAGTACGTC. Its translation: CASSRSGSYYEQYV.

The chain recombines TRBV7-6 with TRBJ1-5; 8 bases match TRBD1. The CDR3 contains 15 residues. V lost 0 bases and J lost 6; bases outside the gene matches: 4. CDR1 is SGHVS and CDR2 is FNYEAQ in the germline V gene. CDR3 protein: CASSLAQGASQPQHF. DNA for the CDR3: TGTGCCAGCAGCTTAGCTCAGGGGGCGAGTCAGCCCCAGCATTTT.

This clonotype has just a few counts. The V and J genes are TRBV20-1 and TRBJ2-7, with 10 positions matching TRBD1. Germline lookup yields CDR1 DFQATT and CDR2 SNEGSKA (reference sequence). This CDR3 is 15 amino acids long. V was clipped by 3 bases and J by 4 bases; unmatched bases: 9. The CDR3 protein is CSARIPGTGDYEQYF. The DNA of the CDR3 is TGCAGTGCTAGGATTCCAGGGACAGGGGATTACGAGCAGTACTTC.

The chain recombines TRBV12-3 or TRBV12-4 with TRBJ2-3, with D possibly matching TRBD2 (5 bases). Trimming left V 4 bases short and J 2 bases short, with 13 bases between. This CDR3 has 15 residues. Written as DNA, the CDR3 is TGTGCCAGCAGTTCCGTGGCGGGTACCACAGATACGCAGTATTTT. Residues: CASSSVAGTTDTQYF.

This clonotype was found many times. This sequence joins TRBV9 and TRBJ1-2, with 8 bases lining up with TRBD1. The length of the CDR3 is 16 residues. Germline CDR1 and CDR2: SGDLS and YYNGEE. The J segment lost 2 bases and the V segment lost 4 bases, leaving 10 bases of the junction unmatched. The CDR3 nucleotides are TGTGCCAGCAGCCCAAATGACAGGGGCCGAAACTATGGCTACACCTTC. Amino acids: CASSPNDRGRNYGYTF.

The V gene is TRBV4-2, the J gene TRBJ2-3; 8 bases are shared with TRBD2. CDR3 length: 17 amino acids. V lost 2 bases to trimming and J lost 0 bases; unmatched junction nucleotides: 7. Germline V gives CDR1 LGHNA, CDR2 YNFKEQ. CDR3 sequence: CASSQTSGGPSTDTQYF. The DNA for the CDR3 is TGTGCCAGCAGCCAAACGAGCGGGGGCCCTAGCACAGATACGCAGTATTTT.

This clonotype appeared many times. The CDR3 loop reads CSTAGSYNEQFF. The CDR3 bases are TGCAGTACCGCCGGGTCCTACAATGAGCAGTTCTTC. V usage is TRBV20-1 and J usage is TRBJ2-1, with D unclear. This CDR3 contains 12 residues. Per germline, CDR1 DFQATT and CDR2 SNEGSKA (reference sequence). V shed 8 bases and J shed 1 base, with 9 bases lying between them.

The chain carries TRBV19 and TRBJ2-1; D might be TRBD2 (6 bases). Germline CDR1 and CDR2: LNHDA and SQIVND (reference sequence). The germline V and J ends were trimmed by 4 bases and 0 bases, with 10 bases remaining between them. This CDR3 contains 15 residues. This CDR3 is CASSSGEVSYNEQFF. CDR3 coding DNA: TGTGCCAGTAGTAGCGGGGAGGTCTCCTACAATGAGCAGTTCTTC. Combining the CDR3 with reference TRBV19 and TRBJ2-1 gives the whole variable domain DGGITQSPKYLFRKEGQNVTLSCEQNLNHDAMYWYRQDPGQGLRLIYYSQIVNDFQKGDIAEGYSVSREKKESFPLTVTSAQKNPTAFYLCASSSGEVSYNEQFFGPGTRLTVL.

This clonotype came up a few times. The chain recombines TRBV6-5 with TRBJ2-1, with TRBD2 identical over 10 bases. CDR3 length: 14 amino acids. CDR1 and CDR2 from the germline V gene are MNHEY and SVGAGI. The J segment lost 8 bases and the V segment lost 4 bases, leaving 5 bases of the junction unmatched. CDR3 sequence: CASSSGLAYDEQFF. CDR3 sequence (DNA): TGTGCCAGCAGTTCGGGACTAGCGTATGATGAGCAGTTCTTC.

The CDR3 sequence: CATSRSRVLETQYF. As DNA, the CDR3 is TGTGCCACCAGCAGGTCTAGAGTCTTAGAGACCCAGTACTTC. The rearrangement links TRBV15 to TRBJ2-5, with D uncertain. The CDR3 is made up of 14 amino acids. The V gene's germline CDR1 is LNHNV and CDR2 YYDKDF (reference sequence). Trimming took 3 bases from V and 4 from J, leaving 12 bases between them. Based on the CDR3 plus reference TRBV15 and TRBJ2-5, the full variable domain is DAMVIQNPRYQVTQFGKPVTLSCSQTLNHNVMYWYQQKSSQAPKLLFHYYDKDFNNEADTPDNFQSRRPNTSFCFLDIRSPGLGDTAMYLCATSRSRVLETQYFGPGTRLLVL.

The chain uses TRBV28 and TRBJ2-1, with a possible D match to TRBD2 (7 bases). The CDR3 is made up of 17 amino acids. Per the germline V gene, CDR1 is MDHEN and CDR2 is SYDVKM. Trimming pared 6 bases from V and 6 bases from J, leaving 24 bases between. As DNA, the CDR3 is TGTGCCAGCAGCCTTAGAGGGGGTGGCGGGAGACGCAATGAGCAGTTCTTC. Translating it yields CASSLRGGGGRRNEQFF.

This chain links TRBV6-5 with TRBJ2-5; 10 positions match TRBD2. From germline, CDR1 is MNHEY and CDR2 SVGAGI. The V gene end was trimmed by 3 bases and the J gene end by 3 bases; junction bases not matched to a gene: 4. The CDR3 is 15 amino acids. CDR3 sequence: CASSYRLAGEETQYF. CDR3 nucleotide sequence: TGTGCCAGCAGTTATCGGCTAGCGGGGGAAGAGACCCAGTACTTC.

Ten or more counts support this clonotype. This chain joins TRBV10-3 and TRBJ2-7, with 12 bases fitting TRBD2. The J segment lost 2 bases and the V segment lost 3 bases, leaving 8 bases of the junction unmatched. Germline V gene lookup returns CDR1 ENHRY and CDR2 SYGVKD. The CDR3 spans 17 residues. In nucleotides, the CDR3 is TGTGCCATCAGTGACGATTCTAGCGGGAGGGTACCCTACGAGCAGTACTTC. Translating it yields CAISDDSSGRVPYEQYF.

V gene TRBV2 combines with J gene TRBJ2-3; D may be TRBD2 (6 bases). CDR1 SNHLY and CDR2 FYNNEI come from the germline V gene. The CDR3 contains 19 residues. The V end was cut by 11 bases, the J end by 4 bases, with 34 bases between. The CDR3 DNA is TGTGCCTTCTGTTTAACGGTCACGGGTGTCGGGAGACTCCCAGATACGCAGTATTTT. The encoded protein is CAFCLTVTGVGRLPDTQYF. The whole variable domain, remainder taken from reference TRBV2 and TRBJ2-3, is EPEVTQTPSHQVTQMGQEVILRCVPISNHLYFYWYRQILGQKVEFLVSFYNNEISEKSEIFDDQFSVERPDGSNFTLKIRSTKLEDSAMYFCAFCLTVTGVGRLPDTQYFGPGTRLTVL.

The genes are TRBV4-1 and TRBJ2-5; D gene unclear. CDR3 size: 15 residues. Trimming shortened V by 0 bases and J by 5 bases, and 13 bases separated the two germline ends. The germline gives CDR1 MGHRA, CDR2 YSYEKL. CDR3 DNA sequence: TGCGCCAGCAGCCAAGATGAGGATTTTGGGGAGACCCAGTACTTC. Translating gives CASSQDEDFGETQYF.